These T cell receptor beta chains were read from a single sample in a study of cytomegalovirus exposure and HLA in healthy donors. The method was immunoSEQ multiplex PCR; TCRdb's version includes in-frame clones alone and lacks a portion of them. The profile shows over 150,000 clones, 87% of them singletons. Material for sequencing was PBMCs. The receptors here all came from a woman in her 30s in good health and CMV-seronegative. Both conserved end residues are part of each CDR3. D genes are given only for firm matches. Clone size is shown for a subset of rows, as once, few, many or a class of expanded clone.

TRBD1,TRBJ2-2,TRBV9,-,CASSATGGTGELFF,TGTGCCAGCAGCGCGACAGGGGGCACCGGGGAGCTGTTTTTT
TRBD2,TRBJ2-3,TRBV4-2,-,CASSQDTAGGTDTQYF,TGTGCCAGCAGCCAAGATACCGCGGGAGGGACAGATACGCAGTATTTT
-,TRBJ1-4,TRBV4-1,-,CASSQSATNEKLFF,TGCGCCAGCAGCCAGAGTGCAACTAATGAAAAACTGTTTTTT
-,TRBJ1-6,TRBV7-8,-,CASSFFAQTGNSPLHF,TGTGCCAGCAGCTTTTTTGCCCAAACAGGGAATTCACCCCTCCACTTT
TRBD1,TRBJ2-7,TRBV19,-,CASSTGQGHSYEQYF,TGTGCCAGTAGTACGGGACAGGGGCACTCCTACGAGCAGTACTTC
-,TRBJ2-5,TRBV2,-,CACSPPGQRETQYF,TGTGCCTGTTCACCCCCGGGACAACGAGAGACCCAGTACTTC
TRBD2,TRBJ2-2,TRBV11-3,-,CASSSPLAGARGELFF,TGTGCCAGCAGCTCCCCACTAGCGGGAGCCCGCGGGGAGCTGTTTTTT
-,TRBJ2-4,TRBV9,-,CASSDARGTLAKNIQYF,TGTGCCAGCAGCGACGCTCGCGGGACGCTAGCCAAAAACATTCAGTACTTC
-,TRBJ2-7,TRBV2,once,CASHPRVHEQYF,TGTGCCAGCCACCCAAGAGTCCACGAGCAGTACTTC
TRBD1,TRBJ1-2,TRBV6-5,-,CASQAGGSGYGYTF,TGTGCCAGCCAAGCAGGGGGCTCGGGGTATGGCTACACCTTC
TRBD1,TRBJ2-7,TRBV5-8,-,CASSLGDRSYEQYF,TGTGCCAGCAGCTTGGGGGACAGATCCTACGAGCAGTACTTC
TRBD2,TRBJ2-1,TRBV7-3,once,CASSFGTSGIYNEQFF,TGTGCCAGCAGCTTCGGGACTAGCGGGATCTACAATGAGCAGTTCTTC
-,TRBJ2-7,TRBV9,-,CASSVRGGTEAYEQYF,TGTGCCAGCAGCGTTCGAGGGGGAACTGAGGCCTACGAGCAGTACTTC
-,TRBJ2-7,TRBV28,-,CASSLDGNEQYF,TGTGCCAGCAGTTTAGACGGGAACGAGCAGTACTTC
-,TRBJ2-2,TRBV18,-,CASSPAYVTGELFF,TGTGCCAGCTCACCCGCGTACGTCACCGGGGAGCTGTTTTTT
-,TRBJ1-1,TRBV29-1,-,CSVEAQVNTEAFF,TGCAGCGTTGAGGCTCAGGTGAACACTGAAGCTTTCTTT
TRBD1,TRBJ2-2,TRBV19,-,CASRNQGQGNTGELFF,TGTGCCAGTAGAAACCAGGGACAGGGGAACACCGGGGAGCTGTTTTTT
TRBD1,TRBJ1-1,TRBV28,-,CASSGPGGWTEAFF,TGTGCCAGCAGTGGCCCAGGGGGTTGGACTGAAGCTTTCTTT
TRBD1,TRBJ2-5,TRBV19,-,CASSRDSLETQYF,TGTGCCAGTAGTAGGGACAGTCTAGAGACCCAGTACTTC
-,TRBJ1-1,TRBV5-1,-,CASSSKAGGRDTEAFF,TGCGCCAGCAGCTCCAAGGCGGGGGGTCGGGACACTGAAGCTTTCTTT
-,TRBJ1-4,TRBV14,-,CASSPPAGASEKLFF,TGTGCCAGCAGCCCCCCGGCTGGGGCAAGTGAAAAACTGTTTTTT
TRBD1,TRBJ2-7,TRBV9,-,CASSVGRTGFLEQYF,TGTGCCAGCAGCGTAGGGCGGACAGGGTTTCTCGAGCAGTACTTC
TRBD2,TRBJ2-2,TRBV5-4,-,CASSLASGGSTGELFF,TGTGCCAGCAGCTTGGCAAGCGGGGGGTCGACCGGGGAGCTGTTTTTT
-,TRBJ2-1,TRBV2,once,CASEGDEQFF,TGTGCCAGCGAGGGAGATGAGCAGTTCTTC
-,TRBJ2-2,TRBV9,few,CASSVGGIGELFF,TGTGCCAGCAGCGTAGGAGGGATCGGGGAGCTGTTTTTT
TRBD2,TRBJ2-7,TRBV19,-,CASSIGGRDEQYF,TGTGCCAGTAGTATCGGCGGGAGGGACGAGCAGTACTTC
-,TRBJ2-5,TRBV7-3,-,CASSPYRTLRETQYF,TGTGCCAGCAGCCCCTACAGAACCCTCCGGGAGACCCAGTACTTC
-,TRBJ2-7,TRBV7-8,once,CASSPTYEQYF,TGTGCCAGCAGCCCTACCTACGAGCAGTACTTC
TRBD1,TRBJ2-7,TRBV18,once,CASSTGANYEQYF,TGTGCCAGCTCGACAGGGGCGAACTACGAGCAGTACTTC